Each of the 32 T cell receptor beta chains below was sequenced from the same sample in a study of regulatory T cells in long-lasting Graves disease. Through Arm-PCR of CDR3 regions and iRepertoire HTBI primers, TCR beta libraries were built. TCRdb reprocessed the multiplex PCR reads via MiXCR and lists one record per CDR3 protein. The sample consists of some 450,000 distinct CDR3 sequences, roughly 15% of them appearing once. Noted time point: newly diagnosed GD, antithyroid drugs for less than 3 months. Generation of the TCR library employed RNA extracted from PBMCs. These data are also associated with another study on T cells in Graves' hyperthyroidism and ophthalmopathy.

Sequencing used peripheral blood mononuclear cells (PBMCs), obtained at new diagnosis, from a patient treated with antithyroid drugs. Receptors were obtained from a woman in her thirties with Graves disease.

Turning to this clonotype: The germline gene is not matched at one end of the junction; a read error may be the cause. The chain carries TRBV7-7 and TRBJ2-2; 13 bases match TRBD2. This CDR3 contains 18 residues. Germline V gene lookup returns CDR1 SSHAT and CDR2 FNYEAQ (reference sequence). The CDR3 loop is CASSLGPGLAGDTGELFF. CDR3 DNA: TGTGCTAGCAGCTTAGGCCCCGGACTAGCGGGAGACACCGGGGAGCTGTTTTTT.

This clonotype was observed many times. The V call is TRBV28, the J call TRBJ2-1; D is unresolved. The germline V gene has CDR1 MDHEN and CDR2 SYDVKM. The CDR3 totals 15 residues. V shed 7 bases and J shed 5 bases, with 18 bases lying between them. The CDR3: CASTLGLSADNEQFF. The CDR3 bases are TGTGCCAGCACCCTTGGGTTGTCAGCCGACAATGAGCAGTTCTTC.

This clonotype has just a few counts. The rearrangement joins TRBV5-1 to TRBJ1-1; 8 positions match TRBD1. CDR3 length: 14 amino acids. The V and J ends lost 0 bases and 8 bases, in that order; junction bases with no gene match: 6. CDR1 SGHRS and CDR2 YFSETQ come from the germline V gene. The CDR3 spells CASSLDRGGGEAFF. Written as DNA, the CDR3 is TGCGCCAGCAGCTTGGACAGGGGGGGGGGAGAAGCTTTCTTT.

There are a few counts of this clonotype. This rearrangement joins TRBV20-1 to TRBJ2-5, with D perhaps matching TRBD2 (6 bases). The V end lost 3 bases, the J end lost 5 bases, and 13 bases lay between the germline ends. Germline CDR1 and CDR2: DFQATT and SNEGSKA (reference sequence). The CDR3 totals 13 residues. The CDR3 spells CSARQAGFETQYF. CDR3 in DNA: TGCAGTGCTAGGCAGGCGGGGTTTGAGACCCAGTACTTC.

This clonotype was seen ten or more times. The CDR3 reads CASSSRRGRATEAFF. The CDR3 nucleotides read TGTGCCAGCAGCTCCCGACGAGGGAGGGCGACTGAAGCTTTCTTT. This chain uses TRBV3-1 with TRBJ1-1; D is unclear. Germline-derived CDR1 and CDR2 are LGHDT and YNNKEL (reference sequence). This CDR3 contains 15 residues. Trimming stripped 5 bases from V and 5 bases from J, with 18 bases between.

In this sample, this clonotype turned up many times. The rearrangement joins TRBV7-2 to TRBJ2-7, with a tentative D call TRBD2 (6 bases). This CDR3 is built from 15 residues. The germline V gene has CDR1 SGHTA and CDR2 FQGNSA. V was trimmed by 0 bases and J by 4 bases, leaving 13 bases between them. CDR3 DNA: TGTGCCAGCAGCTTAGCCGGGACTGAGGGATACGAGCAGTACTTC. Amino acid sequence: CASSLAGTEGYEQYF. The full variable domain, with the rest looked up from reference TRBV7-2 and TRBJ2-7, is GAGVSQSPSNKVTEKGKDVELRCDPISGHTALYWYRQSLGQGLEFLIYFQGNSAPDKSGLPSDRFSAERTGGSVSTLTIQRTQQEDSAVYLCASSLAGTEGYEQYFGPGTRLTVT.

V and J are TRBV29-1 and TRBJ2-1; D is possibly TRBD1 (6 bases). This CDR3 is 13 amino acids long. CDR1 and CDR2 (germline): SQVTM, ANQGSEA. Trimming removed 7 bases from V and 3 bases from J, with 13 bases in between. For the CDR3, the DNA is TGCAGCGCCCCGAACAGGGTCTACAATGAGCAGTTCTTC. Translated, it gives CSAPNRVYNEQFF.

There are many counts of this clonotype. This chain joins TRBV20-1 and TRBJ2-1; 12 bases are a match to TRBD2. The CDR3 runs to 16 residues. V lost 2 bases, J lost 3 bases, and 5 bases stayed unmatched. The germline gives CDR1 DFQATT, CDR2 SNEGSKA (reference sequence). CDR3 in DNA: TGCAGTGCTAGACCTCTAGCGGGAGGGGGCTACAATGAGCAGTTCTTC. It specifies CSARPLAGGGYNEQFF.

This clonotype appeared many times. The CDR3 nucleotides read TGTGCCAGCAGCGGCGGGACAGGGGGCTACGAGCAGTACTTC. Translation gives CASSGGTGGYEQYF. The chain carries TRBV7-2 and TRBJ2-7, with 11 nucleotides matching TRBD1. The V gene's germline CDR1 is SGHTA and CDR2 FQGNSA. The CDR3 loop spans 14 amino acids. J was trimmed by 3 bases and V by 5 bases; bases with no gene match: 3.

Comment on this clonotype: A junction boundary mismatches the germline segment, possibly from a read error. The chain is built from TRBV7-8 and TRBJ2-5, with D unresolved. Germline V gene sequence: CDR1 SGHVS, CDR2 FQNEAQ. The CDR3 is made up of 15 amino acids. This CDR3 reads CASSLGWEEQGTQYF. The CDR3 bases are TGCGCCAGCAGCTTGGGATGGGAAGAACAAGGGACCCAGTACTTC.

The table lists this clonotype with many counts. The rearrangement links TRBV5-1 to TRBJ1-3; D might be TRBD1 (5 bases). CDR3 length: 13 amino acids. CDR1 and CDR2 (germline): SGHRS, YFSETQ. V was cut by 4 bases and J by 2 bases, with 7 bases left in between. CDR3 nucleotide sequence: TGCGCCAGCAGCGAGGGGCCTGGAAACACCATATATTTT. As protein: CASSEGPGNTIYF.

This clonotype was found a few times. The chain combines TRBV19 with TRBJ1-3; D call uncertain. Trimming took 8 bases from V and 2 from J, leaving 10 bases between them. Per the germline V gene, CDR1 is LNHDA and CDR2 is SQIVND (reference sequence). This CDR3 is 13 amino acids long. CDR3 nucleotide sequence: TGTGCCAGTGGTAGTATCGCTGGAAACACCATATATTTT. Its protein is CASGSIAGNTIYF.

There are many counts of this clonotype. In DNA form, the CDR3 reads TGTGCCTGGACTGGGACTAGCGGTTACAATGAGCAGTTCTTC. It is translated as CAWTGTSGYNEQFF. The rearrangement joins TRBV30 to TRBJ2-1, with TRBD2 matching 11 bases. Per the germline V gene, CDR1 is GTSNPN and CDR2 is SVGIG (reference sequence). There are 14 residues in the CDR3. V lost 4 bases and J lost 4; bases outside the gene matches: 3. The full variable domain, in which reference TRBV30 and TRBJ2-1 provide the parts outside the CDR3, is SQTIHQWPATLVQPVGSPLSLECTVEGTSNPNLYWYRQAAGRGLQLLFYSVGIGQISSEVPQNLSASRPQDRQFILSSKKLLLSDSGFYLCAWTGTSGYNEQFFGPGTRLTVL.

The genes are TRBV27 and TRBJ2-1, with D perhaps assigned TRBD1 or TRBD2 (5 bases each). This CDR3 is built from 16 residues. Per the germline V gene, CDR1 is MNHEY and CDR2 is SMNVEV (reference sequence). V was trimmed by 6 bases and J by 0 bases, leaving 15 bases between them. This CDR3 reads CASRVGRAFSYNEQFF. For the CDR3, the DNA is TGTGCCAGCAGGGTGGGGCGGGCCTTCTCCTACAATGAGCAGTTCTTC.

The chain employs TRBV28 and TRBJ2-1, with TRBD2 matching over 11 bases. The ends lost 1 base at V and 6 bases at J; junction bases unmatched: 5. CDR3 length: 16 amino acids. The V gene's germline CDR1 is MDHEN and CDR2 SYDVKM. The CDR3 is CASSLFVTSGVNEQFF. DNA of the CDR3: TGTGCCAGCAGTTTATTTGTGACTAGCGGGGTCAATGAGCAGTTCTTC.

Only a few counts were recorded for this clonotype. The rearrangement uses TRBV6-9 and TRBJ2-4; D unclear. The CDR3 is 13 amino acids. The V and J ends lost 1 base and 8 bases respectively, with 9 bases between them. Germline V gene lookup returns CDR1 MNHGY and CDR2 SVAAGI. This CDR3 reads CASSYYSYDIQYF. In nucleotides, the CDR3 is TGTGCCAGCAGTTATTATAGCTACGACATTCAGTACTTC.

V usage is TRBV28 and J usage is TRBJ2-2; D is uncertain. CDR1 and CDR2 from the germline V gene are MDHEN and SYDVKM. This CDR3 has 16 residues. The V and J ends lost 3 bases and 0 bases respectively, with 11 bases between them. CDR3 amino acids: CASSFFETANTGELFF. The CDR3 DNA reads TGTGCCAGCAGTTTTTTCGAGACGGCGAACACCGGGGAGCTGTTTTTT.

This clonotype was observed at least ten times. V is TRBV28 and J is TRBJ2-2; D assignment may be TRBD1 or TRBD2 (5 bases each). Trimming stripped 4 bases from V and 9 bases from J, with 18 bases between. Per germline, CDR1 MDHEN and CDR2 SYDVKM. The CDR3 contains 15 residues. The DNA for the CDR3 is TGTGCCAGCAGTTCCGTCGGGACCCGTTCTTGGGAGCTGTTTTTT. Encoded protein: CASSSVGTRSWELFF.

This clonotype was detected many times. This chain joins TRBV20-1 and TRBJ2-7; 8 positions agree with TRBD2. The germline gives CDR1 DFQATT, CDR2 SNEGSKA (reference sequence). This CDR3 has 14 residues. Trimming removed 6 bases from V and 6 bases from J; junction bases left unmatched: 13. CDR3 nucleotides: TGCAGTGCCCCTCCGGGACTAGGACCCTTCGAGCAGTACTTC. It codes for CSAPPGLGPFEQYF.

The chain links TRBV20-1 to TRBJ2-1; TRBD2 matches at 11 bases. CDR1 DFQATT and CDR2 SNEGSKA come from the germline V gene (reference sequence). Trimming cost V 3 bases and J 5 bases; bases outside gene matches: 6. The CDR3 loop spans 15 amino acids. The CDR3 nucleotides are TGCAGTGCTAGGAGGGGGACTAGCGGTAACAATGAGCAGTTCTTC. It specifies CSARRGTSGNNEQFF.

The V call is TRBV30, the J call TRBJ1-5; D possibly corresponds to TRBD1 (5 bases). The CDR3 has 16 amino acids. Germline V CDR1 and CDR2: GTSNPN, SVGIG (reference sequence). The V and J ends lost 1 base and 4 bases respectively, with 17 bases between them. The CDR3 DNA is TGTGCCTGGAGTGGGCCGAAGACAGCCCCTAATCAGCCCCAGCATTTT. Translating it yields CAWSGPKTAPNQPQHF.

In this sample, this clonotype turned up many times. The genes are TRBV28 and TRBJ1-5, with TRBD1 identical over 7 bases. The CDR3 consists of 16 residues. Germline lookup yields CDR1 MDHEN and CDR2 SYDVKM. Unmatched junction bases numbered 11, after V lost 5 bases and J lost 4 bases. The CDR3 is CASSQRQGIVNQPQHF. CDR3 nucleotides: TGTGCCAGCAGTCAACGACAGGGTATAGTAAATCAGCCCCAGCATTTT.

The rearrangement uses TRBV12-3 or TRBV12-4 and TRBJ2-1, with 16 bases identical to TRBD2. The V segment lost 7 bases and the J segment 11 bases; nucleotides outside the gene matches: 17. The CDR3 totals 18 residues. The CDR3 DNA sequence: TGTGCCAGCACCGAGGGACCCTCGGGACTAGCGGGAGGGCCGAAGCAGTTCTTC. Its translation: CASTEGPSGLAGGPKQFF.

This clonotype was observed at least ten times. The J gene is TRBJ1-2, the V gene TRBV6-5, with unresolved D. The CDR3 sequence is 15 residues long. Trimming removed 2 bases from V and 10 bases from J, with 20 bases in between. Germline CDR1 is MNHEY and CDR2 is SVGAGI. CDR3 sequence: CASSYPGSLGYDYTF. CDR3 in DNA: TGTGCCAGCAGTTACCCGGGCTCTCTGGGGTACGACTACACCTTC.

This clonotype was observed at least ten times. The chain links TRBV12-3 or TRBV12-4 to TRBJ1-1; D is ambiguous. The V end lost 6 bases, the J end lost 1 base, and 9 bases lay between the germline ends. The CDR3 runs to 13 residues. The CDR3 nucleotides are TGTGCCAGCAGCGGCAGCTGGAACACTGAAGCTTTCTTT. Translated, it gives CASSGSWNTEAFF.

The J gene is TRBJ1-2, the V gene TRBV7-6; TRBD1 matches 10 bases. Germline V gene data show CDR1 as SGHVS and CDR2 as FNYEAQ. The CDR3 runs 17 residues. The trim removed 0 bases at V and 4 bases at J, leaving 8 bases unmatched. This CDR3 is CASSLAPWDRGFYGYTF. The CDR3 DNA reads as TGTGCCAGCAGCTTAGCTCCCTGGGACAGGGGCTTCTATGGCTACACCTTC.

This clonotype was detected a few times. The CDR3 DNA is TGCAGTGCCATGACAGGGGACGATGAAAAACTGTTTTTT. This translates into CSAMTGDDEKLFF. The chain uses TRBV20-1 and TRBJ1-4, with 8 bases identical to TRBD1. This CDR3 has 13 residues. The junction had 6 bases not matched to a gene; V was cut back by 6 bases and J by 6 bases. Germline CDR1 reads DFQATT; CDR2 reads SNEGSKA (reference sequence).

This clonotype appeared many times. The CDR3 region has the DNA TGCGCCAGCAGGCCCCATGGGAACACCGGGGAGCTGTTTTTT. Its protein is CASRPHGNTGELFF. The chain links TRBV4-3 to TRBJ2-2; D unclear. Germline CDR1 and CDR2: LGHNA and YSLEER. V lost 6 bases, J lost 1 base, and 9 bases lay in between. This CDR3 is built from 14 residues.

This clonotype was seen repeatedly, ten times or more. The CDR3 is CSARVPPTYNEQFF. CDR3 bases: TGCAGTGCTAGAGTGCCCCCGACCTACAATGAGCAGTTCTTC. The rearrangement uses TRBV20-1 and TRBJ2-1; the D is unclear. CDR3 length equals 14 residues. The V end was cut by 1 base, the J end by 2 bases, with 9 bases between. Germline V gene sequence: CDR1 DFQATT, CDR2 SNEGSKA (reference sequence).

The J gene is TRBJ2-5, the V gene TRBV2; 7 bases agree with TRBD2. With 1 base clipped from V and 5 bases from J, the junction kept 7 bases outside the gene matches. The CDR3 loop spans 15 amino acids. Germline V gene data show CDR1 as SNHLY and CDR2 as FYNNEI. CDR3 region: CASSEEGLVRETQYF. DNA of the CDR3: TGTGCCAGCAGTGAAGAAGGACTAGTAAGGGAGACCCAGTACTTC.

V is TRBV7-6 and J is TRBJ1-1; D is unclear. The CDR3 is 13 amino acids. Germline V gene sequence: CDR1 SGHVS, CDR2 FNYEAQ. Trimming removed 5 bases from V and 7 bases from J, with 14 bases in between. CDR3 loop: CASSIFSGDEAFF. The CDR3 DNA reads TGTGCCAGCAGCATATTCTCGGGAGATGAAGCTTTCTTT.

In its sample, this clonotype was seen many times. For the CDR3, the DNA is TGCAGCGTTCCTAGCGGGAAGTGGTCCGGGGAGCTGTTTTTT. It yields the protein CSVPSGKWSGELFF. The chain is built from TRBV29-1 and TRBJ2-2; 9 bases match TRBD2. CDR1 and CDR2 (germline): SQVTM, ANQGSEA. Trimming removed 5 bases from V and 6 bases from J; junction bases left unmatched: 7. The CDR3 is made up of 14 amino acids.